This T cell receptor (beta chain) was documented in a study of shared clonotypes between healthy human individuals. The data were produced by immunoSEQ multiplex PCR, yet TCRdb's version contains in-frame clones alone and is incomplete. The data contain about 650,000 clones, over 95% of them seen just once; the ten biggest clones take up 0.11%. CD45RO-negative cells were positively selected for CCR7, leaving out terminally differentiated effector memory CD45RA+ cells. The sequencing input was naive CD8+ T cells sorted from blood. This TCR was recovered from a woman aged 25 to 45 in good health.

The CDR3 spells CASSVSGSEETQYF. The CDR3 region has the DNA TGTGCCAGCAGCGTAAGCGGGAGTGAAGAGACCCAGTACTTC. This chain connects TRBV9 to TRBJ2-5; 8 bases are a match to TRBD2. The CDR3 runs 14 residues. Unmatched junction bases numbered 2, after V lost 1 base and J lost 3 bases. Germline V CDR1 and CDR2: SGDLS, YYNGEE.